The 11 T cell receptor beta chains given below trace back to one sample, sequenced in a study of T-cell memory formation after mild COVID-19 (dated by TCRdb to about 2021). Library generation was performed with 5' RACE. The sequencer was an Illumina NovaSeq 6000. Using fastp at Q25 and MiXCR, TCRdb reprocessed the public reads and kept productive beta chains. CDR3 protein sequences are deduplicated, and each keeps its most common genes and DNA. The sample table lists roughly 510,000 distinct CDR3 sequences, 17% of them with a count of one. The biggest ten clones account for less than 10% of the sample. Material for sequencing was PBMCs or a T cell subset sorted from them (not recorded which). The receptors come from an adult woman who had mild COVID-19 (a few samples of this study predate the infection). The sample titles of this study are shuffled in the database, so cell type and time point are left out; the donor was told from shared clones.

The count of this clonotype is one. The CDR3 loop reads CSARKSGVTDTQYF. In DNA form, the CDR3 reads TGCAGTGCTAGGAAGAGCGGGGTCACAGATACGCAGTATTTT. The chain employs TRBV20-1 and TRBJ2-3, with 7 nucleotides matching TRBD2. V was clipped by 3 bases and J by 2 bases; unmatched bases: 5. In germline, CDR1 is DFQATT, CDR2 SNEGSKA (reference sequence). The CDR3 is made up of 14 amino acids.

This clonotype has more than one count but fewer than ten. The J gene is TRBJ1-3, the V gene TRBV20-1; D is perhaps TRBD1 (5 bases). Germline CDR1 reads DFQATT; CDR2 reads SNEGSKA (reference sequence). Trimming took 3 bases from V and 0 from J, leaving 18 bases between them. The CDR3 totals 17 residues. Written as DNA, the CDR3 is TGCAGTGCTAGTTCGCGGCTAGGGACCTACTCTGGAAACACCATATATTTT. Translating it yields CSASSRLGTYSGNTIYF.

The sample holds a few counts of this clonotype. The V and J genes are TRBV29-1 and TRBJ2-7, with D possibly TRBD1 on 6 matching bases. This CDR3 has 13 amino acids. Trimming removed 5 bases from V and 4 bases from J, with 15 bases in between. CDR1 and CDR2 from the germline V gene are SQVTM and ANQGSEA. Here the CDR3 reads CSVLSLGGYEQYF. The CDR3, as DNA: TGCAGCGTTCTTTCCCTAGGGGGTTACGAGCAGTACTTC.

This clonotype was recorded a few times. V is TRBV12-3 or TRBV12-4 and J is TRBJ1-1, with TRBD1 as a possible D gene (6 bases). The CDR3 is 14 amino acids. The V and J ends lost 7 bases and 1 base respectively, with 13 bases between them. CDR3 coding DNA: TGTGCCAGCAACCCCAGGACAGCGAACACTGAAGCTTTCTTT. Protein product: CASNPRTANTEAFF.

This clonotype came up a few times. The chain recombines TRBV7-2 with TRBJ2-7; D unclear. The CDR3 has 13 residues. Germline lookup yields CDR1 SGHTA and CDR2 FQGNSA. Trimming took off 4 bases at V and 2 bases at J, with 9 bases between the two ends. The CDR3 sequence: CASSSDPAYEQYF. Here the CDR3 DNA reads TGTGCCAGCAGCTCAGACCCAGCCTACGAGCAGTACTTC. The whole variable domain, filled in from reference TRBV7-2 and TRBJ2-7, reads GAGVSQSPSNKVTEKGKDVELRCDPISGHTALYWYRQSLGQGLEFLIYFQGNSAPDKSGLPSDRFSAERTGGSVSTLTIQRTQQEDSAVYLCASSSDPAYEQYFGPGTRLTVT.

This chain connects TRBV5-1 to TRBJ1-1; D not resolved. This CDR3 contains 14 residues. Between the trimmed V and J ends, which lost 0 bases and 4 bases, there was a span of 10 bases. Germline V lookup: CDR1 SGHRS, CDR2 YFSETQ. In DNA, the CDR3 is TGCGCCAGCAGCTTGGACGATGTGGTCACTGAAGCTTTCTTT. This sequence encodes CASSLDDVVTEAFF. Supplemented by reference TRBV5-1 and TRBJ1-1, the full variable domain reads KAGVTQTPRYLIKTRGQQVTLSCSPISGHRSVSWYQQTPGQGLQFLFEYFSETQRNKGNFPGRFSGRQFSNSRSEMNVSTLELGDSALYLCASSLDDVVTEAFFGQGTRLTVV.

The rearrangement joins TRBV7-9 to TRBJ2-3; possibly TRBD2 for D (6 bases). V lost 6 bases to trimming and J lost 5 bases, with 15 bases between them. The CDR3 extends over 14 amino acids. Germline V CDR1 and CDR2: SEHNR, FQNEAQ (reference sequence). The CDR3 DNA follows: TGTGCCAGCAGTCCCTGGGGACTGGAAGATACGCAGTATTTT. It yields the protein CASSPWGLEDTQYF.

CDR3 in amino acids: CSARGRDSLFYGYTF. The CDR3 DNA reads TGCAGTGCTAGAGGCAGGGACAGCCTATTTTATGGCTACACCTTC. The chain is built from TRBV20-1 and TRBJ1-2; 7 nucleotides line up with TRBD1. V shed 1 base, J shed 5 bases, and the junction held 10 bases outside the gene matches. Germline CDR1 and CDR2: DFQATT and SNEGSKA (reference sequence). The CDR3 is 15 residues long.

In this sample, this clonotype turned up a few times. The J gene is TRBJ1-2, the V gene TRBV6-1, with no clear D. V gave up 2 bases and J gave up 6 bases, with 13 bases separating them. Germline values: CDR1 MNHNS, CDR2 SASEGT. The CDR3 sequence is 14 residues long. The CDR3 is CASSELGGMDGYTF. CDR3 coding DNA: TGTGCCAGCAGTGAACTGGGAGGGATGGATGGCTACACCTTC.

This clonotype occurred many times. CDR3 bases: TGTGCCAGCAGTAACCCGCCTGGAAACACCATATATTTT. As protein: CASSNPPGNTIYF. V gene TRBV28 combines with J gene TRBJ1-3; D call uncertain. This CDR3 is built from 13 residues. Germline assignment: CDR1 MDHEN and CDR2 SYDVKM. Trimming shortened V by 5 bases and J by 2 bases, and 7 bases separated the two germline ends.

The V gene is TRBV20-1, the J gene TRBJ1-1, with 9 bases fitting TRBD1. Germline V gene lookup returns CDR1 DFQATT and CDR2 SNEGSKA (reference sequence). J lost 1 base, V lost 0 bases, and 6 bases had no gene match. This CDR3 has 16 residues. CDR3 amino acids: CSARDVEQGANTEAFF. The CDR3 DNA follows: TGCAGTGCTAGAGACGTCGAACAGGGGGCGAACACTGAAGCTTTCTTT.